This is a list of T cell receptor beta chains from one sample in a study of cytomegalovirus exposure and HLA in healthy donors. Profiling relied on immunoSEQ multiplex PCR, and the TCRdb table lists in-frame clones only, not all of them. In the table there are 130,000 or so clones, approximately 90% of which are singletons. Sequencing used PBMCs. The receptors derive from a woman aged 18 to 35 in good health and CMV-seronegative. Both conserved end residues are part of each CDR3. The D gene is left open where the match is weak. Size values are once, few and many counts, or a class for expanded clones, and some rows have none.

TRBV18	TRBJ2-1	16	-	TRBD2	TGTGCCAGCTCACCACCGGGGACTAGCAGCTACAATGAGCAGTTCTTC	CASSPPGTSSYNEQFF
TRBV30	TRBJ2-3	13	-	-	TGTGCCTGGAGTGGGGGGACAACAGATACGCAGTATTTT	CAWSGGTTDTQYF
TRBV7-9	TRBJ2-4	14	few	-	TGTGCCAGCAGCCCCAGAGGACAGAGAGACATTCAGTACTTC	CASSPRGQRDIQYF
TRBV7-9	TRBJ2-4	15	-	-	TGTGCCAGCAGCTTAGGGGCCACTGGGGGGAACATTCAGTACTTC	CASSLGATGGNIQYF
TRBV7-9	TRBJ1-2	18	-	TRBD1	TGTGCCAGCAGCTTACAGACCGGGACAGGGGCGAAGGGAGATGGCTACACCTTC	CASSLQTGTGAKGDGYTF
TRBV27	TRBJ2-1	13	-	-	TGTGCCAGCCTCTCGACCCCCCGGGATGAGCAGTTCTTC	CASLSTPRDEQFF
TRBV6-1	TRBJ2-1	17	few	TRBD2	TGTGCCAGCAGTGAACCGTGGACTAGCGGGAGTCGGCATGAGCAGTTCTTC	CASSEPWTSGSRHEQFF
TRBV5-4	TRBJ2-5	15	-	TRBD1	TGTGCCAGCAGCTTGGGGGACAGGGCAAAAGAGACCCAGTACTTC	CASSLGDRAKETQYF
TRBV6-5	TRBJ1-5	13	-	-	TGTGCCAGCAGTTACCAGGGGAATCAGCCCCAGCATTTT	CASSYQGNQPQHF
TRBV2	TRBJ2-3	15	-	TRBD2	TGTGCCAGCAGTGGCAGACTAGCGGTCACAGATACGCAGTATTTT	CASSGRLAVTDTQYF
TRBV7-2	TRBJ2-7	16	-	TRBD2	TGTGCCAGCAGCTACAGACTAGCGGGAGGGCCCCACGAGCAGTACTTC	CASSYRLAGGPHEQYF
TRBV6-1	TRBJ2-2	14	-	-	TGTGCCAGCAGTGTAGTGGTTTACACCGGGGAGCTGTTTTTT	CASSVVVYTGELFF
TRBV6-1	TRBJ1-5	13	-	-	TGTGCCATTGATACAGGGTTCAATCAGCCCCAGCATTTT	CAIDTGFNQPQHF
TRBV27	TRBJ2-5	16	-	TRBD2	TGTGCCAGCAGTTTCTTAGCGGGGGGCACCCAAGAGACCCAGTACTTC	CASSFLAGGTQETQYF
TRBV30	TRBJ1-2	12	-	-	TGTGCCTGGACAGCTACAGGGTTTGGCTACACCTTC	CAWTATGFGYTF
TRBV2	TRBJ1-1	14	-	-	TGTGCCAGCAGTCTACAGGGCAGCAACACTGAAGCTTTCTTT	CASSLQGSNTEAFF
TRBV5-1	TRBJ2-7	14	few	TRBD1	TGCGCCAGCAGCTCGGACAGGGGGCCGTACGAGCAGTACTTC	CASSSDRGPYEQYF
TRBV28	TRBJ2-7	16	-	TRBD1	TGTGCCAGTAGGGCAGAAGGGGGCAGCGACTCCTACGAGCAGTACTTC	CASRAEGGSDSYEQYF
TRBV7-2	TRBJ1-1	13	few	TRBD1	TGTGCCAGCAGCCAAACAGGGGGCACTGAAGCTTTCTTT	CASSQTGGTEAFF
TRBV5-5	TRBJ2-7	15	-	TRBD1	TGTGCCAGCAGCTTGTCCGGGACAGGGAACTACGAGCAGTACTTC	CASSLSGTGNYEQYF
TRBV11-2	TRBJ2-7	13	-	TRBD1	TGTGCCAGCAGCTTAGAGGCAGGGGGCGAGCAGTACTTC	CASSLEAGGEQYF
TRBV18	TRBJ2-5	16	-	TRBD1	TGTGCCAGCTCACCCGTAGAATCAGGGGGCGAAGAGACCCAGTACTTC	CASSPVESGGEETQYF
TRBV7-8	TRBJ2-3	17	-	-	TGTGCCAGCAGCTATTCCGCGTCTCCCCAACTCACAGATACGCAGTATTTT	CASSYSASPQLTDTQYF
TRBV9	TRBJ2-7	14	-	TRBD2	TGTGCCAGCAGCGGCGGACTAGCGAATTACGAGCAGTACTTC	CASSGGLANYEQYF
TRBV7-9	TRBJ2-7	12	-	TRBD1	TGTGCCAGCAGCGACAGGGGGAACGAGCAGTACTTC	CASSDRGNEQYF
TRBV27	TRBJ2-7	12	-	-	TGTGCCAGCAGTTCCGCCCGAGGCGAGCAGTACTTC	CASSSARGEQYF
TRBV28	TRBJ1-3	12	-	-	TGTGCCAGTACCCTAACTGGAAACACCATATATTTT	CASTLTGNTIYF
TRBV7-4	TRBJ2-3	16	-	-	TGTGCCAGCAGCTTAGCCGAGCCAGGATCCACAGATACGCAGTATTTT	CASSLAEPGSTDTQYF
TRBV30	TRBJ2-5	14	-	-	TGTGCCTGGAGTGTACGGAGGGGCGTGGAGACCCAGTACTTC	CAWSVRRGVETQYF
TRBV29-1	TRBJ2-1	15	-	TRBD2	TGCAGCGTCCACAAAAGCGGGGGGGCGGTGAATGAGCAGTTCTTC	CSVHKSGGAVNEQFF
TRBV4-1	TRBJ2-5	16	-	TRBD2	TGCGCCAGCAGCTCCACAAGCGGGGGGCTGAAAGAGACCCAGTACTTC	CASSSTSGGLKETQYF
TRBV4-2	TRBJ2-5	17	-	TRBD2	TGTGCCAGCAGCCAAGCTCTCCAGGGCGGGGGACTAGAGACCCAGTACTTC	CASSQALQGGGLETQYF
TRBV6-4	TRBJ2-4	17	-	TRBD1	TGTGCCAGTCCCTTCATGGACAGGGGAAGTACCAAAAACATTCAGTACTTC	CASPFMDRGSTKNIQYF
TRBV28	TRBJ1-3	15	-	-	TGTGCCAGCAGACCCAGGGGACCCTCTGGAAACACCATATATTTT	CASRPRGPSGNTIYF
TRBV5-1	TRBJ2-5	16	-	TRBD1	TGCGCCAGCAGCTTAGGGTCGACAGGGGGCTTGGAGACCCAGTACTTC	CASSLGSTGGLETQYF
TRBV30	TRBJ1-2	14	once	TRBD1	TGTGCCTGGAGCTTCCCGGGACAGGGAGGTGGCTACACCTTC	CAWSFPGQGGGYTF
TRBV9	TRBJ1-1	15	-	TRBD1	TGTGCCAGCAGCCCCCGACAGGGGGTTGGCACTGAAGCTTTCTTT	CASSPRQGVGTEAFF
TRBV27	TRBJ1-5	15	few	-	TGTGCCAGCAGTTTACGATGGGGGGGCAATCAGCCCCAGCATTTT	CASSLRWGGNQPQHF
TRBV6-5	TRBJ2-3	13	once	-	TGTGCCAGCAGTCGAGGTCTAACAGATACGCAGTATTTT	CASSRGLTDTQYF
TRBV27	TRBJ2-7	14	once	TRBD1	TGTGCCAGCAGTCGACAGGGGGGGGACTACGAGCAGTACTTC	CASSRQGGDYEQYF
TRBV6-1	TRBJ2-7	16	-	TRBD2	TGTGCCAGCAGTGAAGCTCGGGGGGGGGCCGTCTACGAGCAGTACTTC	CASSEARGGAVYEQYF